Listed here is a single T cell receptor (beta chain). This record belongs to a study of blood T cell repertoires in COVID-19. Repertoires were generated with immunoSEQ multiplex PCR, while TCRdb's copy carries only in-frame clones and drops some. This sample has about 80,000 clones, with around 87% found just once. The CDR3 has 12 amino acids. V lost 4 bases and J 1 base, leaving 7 bases between the germline ends. Per germline, CDR1 SQVTM and CDR2 ANQGSEA. The material sequenced was peripheral blood. This receptor was taken from a woman of 80 years or more with active or convalescent COVID-19. This chain connects TRBV29-1 to TRBJ1-2; possible D gene TRBD1, 5 bases. The CDR3: CSVGDSNYGYTF. The CDR3 DNA reads TGCAGCGTTGGCGACAGTAACTATGGCTACACCTTC.